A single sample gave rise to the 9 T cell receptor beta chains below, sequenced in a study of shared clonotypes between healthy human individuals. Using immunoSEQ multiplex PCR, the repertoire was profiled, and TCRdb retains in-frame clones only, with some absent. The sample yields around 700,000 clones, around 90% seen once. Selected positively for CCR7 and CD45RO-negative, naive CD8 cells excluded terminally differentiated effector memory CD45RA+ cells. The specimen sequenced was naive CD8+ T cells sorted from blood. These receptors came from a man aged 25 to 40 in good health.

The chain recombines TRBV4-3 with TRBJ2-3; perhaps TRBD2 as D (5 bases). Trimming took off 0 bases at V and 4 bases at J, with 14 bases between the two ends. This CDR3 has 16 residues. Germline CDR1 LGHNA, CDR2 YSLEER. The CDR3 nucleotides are TGCGCCAGCAGCCAAGATGAGAGGGCTTGGGCAGATACGCAGTATTTT. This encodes CASSQDERAWADTQYF.

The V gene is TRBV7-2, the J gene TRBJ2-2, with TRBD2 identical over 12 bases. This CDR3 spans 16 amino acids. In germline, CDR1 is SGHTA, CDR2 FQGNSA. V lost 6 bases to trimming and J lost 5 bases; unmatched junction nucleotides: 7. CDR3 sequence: CASRGSSGRGTGELFF. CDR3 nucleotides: TGTGCCAGCAGAGGGTCTAGCGGGAGGGGGACCGGGGAGCTGTTTTTT.

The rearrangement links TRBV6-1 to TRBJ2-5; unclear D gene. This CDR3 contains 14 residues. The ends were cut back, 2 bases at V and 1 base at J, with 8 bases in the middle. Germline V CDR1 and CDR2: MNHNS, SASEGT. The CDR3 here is CASSESYIQETQYF. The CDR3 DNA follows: TGTGCCAGCAGTGAATCTTATATCCAAGAGACCCAGTACTTC.

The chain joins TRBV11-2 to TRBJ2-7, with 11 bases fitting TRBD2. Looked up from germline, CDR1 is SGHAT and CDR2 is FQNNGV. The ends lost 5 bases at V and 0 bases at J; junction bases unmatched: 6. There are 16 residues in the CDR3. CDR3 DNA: TGTGCCAGCAGCCAGGGGACTAGCGGAAGCTCCTACGAGCAGTACTTC. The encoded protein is CASSQGTSGSSYEQYF.

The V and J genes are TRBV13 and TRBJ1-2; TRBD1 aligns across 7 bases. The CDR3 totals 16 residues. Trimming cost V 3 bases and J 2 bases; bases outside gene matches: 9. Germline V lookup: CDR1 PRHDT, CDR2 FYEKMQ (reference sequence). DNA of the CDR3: TGTGCCAGCAGCTTTAAGGGGACAGAGACCAACTATGGCTACACCTTC. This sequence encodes CASSFKGTETNYGYTF. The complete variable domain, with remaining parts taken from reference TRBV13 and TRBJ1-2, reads AAGVIQSPRHLIKEKRETATLKCYPIPRHDTVYWYQQGPGQDPQFLISFYEKMQSDKGSIPDRFSAQQFSDYHSELNMSSLELGDSALYFCASSFKGTETNYGYTFGSGTRLTVV.

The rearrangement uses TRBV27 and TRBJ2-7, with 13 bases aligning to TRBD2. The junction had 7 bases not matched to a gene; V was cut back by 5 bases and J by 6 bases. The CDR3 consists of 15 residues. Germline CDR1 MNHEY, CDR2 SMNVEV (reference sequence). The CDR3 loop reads CASSRGLAGVSEQYF. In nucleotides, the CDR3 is TGTGCCAGCAGTAGAGGACTAGCGGGAGTAAGCGAGCAGTACTTC.

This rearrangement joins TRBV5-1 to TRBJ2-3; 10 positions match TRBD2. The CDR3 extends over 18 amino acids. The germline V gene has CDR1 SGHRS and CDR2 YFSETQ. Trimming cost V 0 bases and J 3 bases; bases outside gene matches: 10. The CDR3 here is CASSLARVSGRGTDTQYF. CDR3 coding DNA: TGCGCCAGCAGCTTGGCCCGCGTCAGCGGGAGGGGGACAGATACGCAGTATTTT.

In DNA, the CDR3 is TGTGCCTGGAGACCCCCTTCTTCGGACACCAGGTCTGAAGCTTTCTTT. This encodes CAWRPPSSDTRSEAFF. The V call is TRBV30, the J call TRBJ1-1, with a tentative D call TRBD1 (5 bases). From germline, CDR1 is GTSNPN and CDR2 SVGIG (reference sequence). The CDR3 loop spans 16 amino acids. The ends were cut back, 3 bases at V and 6 bases at J, with 23 bases in the middle.

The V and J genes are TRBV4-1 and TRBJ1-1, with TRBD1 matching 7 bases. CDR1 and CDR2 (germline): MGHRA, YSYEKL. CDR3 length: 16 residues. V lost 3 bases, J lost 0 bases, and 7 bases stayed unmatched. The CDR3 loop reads CASSQGPGQLNTEAFF. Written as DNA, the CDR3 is TGCGCCAGCAGCCAGGGGCCGGGACAGCTGAACACTGAAGCTTTCTTT.